This entry features one T cell receptor (beta chain) sequence. The data originate from a study of blood T cell repertoires in COVID-19. Across the study: Spain, Italy and the United States supplied samples that represented acute and convalescent COVID-19.

The authors' processing: Nucleated cell counts were estimated from reference gene primer amplification. Some clones are missing from TCRdb's copy, which holds only in-frame ones; the method was immunoSEQ multiplex PCR. V and J calls and clone size are given by that table; D and trimming were obtained from the DNA. Seen here are around 140,000 clones, around 82% observed once, and the top ten hold 4%. Trimming took 0 bases from V and 6 from J, leaving 9 bases between them. The CDR3 sequence is 14 residues long. CDR1 is SGHRS and CDR2 is YFSETQ in the germline V gene. The chain links TRBV5-1 to TRBJ2-2, with D maybe TRBD2 (5 bases). This TCR came from a woman in her sixties or seventies with acute or convalescent COVID-19. Input material: peripheral blood. This chain's CDR3 is CASSLAAGSGELFF. CDR3 coding DNA: TGCGCCAGCAGCTTGGCGGCGGGCTCCGGGGAGCTGTTTTTT.